A selection of T cell receptor beta chains follows, all from one sample in a study of PD-1 blockade in classical Hodgkin lymphoma. Here immunoSEQ multiplex PCR was the method, and the copy in TCRdb shows in-frame clones only, minus some. In the table there are about 19,000 clones, 75% to 90% of which are singletons. This specimen was CD4+ T cells from blood, taken before the fourth cycle of nivolumab. These TCRs come from a human donor with classical Hodgkin lymphoma. Both conserved end residues are part of each CDR3. A D gene is named only where the DNA matches it firmly. The size entry is marked missing in some rows and otherwise reads once, few, many or a size class.

d_gene	len	v_gene	j_gene	abundance	CDR3nt	CDR3aa
-	14	TRBV18	TRBJ2-7	-	TGTGCCAGCTCACCAGCGGTCCCCTCCTACGAGCAGTACTTC	CASSPAVPSYEQYF
-	13	TRBV14	TRBJ2-2	once	TGTGCCAGCAGCCTATTTAGTGCCGGGGAGCTGTTTTTT	CASSLFSAGELFF
TRBD1	16	TRBV5-4	TRBJ2-2	-	TGTGCCAGCAGGAACCCTGTACAGGGGGAAACCGGGGAGCTGTTTTTT	CASRNPVQGETGELFF
-	12	TRBV2	TRBJ2-3	once	TGTGCCAGCCGCCCGGACACAGATACGCAGTATTTT	CASRPDTDTQYF
TRBD2	14	TRBV27	TRBJ2-7	-	TGTGCCAGCAGGAACAGCGGGAACTCCTACGAGCAGTACTTC	CASRNSGNSYEQYF
-	14	TRBV2	TRBJ1-5	-	TGTGCCAGCAGTGAACACTGGGGCAATCAGCCCCAGCATTTT	CASSEHWGNQPQHF
-	15	TRBV7-9	TRBJ1-1	few	TGTGCCAGCAGCCACGGCGAGGAGGGCTGCACTGAAGCTTTCTTT	CASSHGEEGCTEAFF
TRBD2	18	TRBV19	TRBJ2-4	-	TGTGCCTCGTCGCCGGGACTAGCGGGAGGGGCGGCCAAAAACATTCAGTACTTC	CASSPGLAGGAAKNIQYF
-	16	TRBV29-1	TRBJ1-2	-	TGCAGCGTTGAAGATTTCCTGCGGTTTTCAGACTATGGCTACACCTTC	CSVEDFLRFSDYGYTF
TRBD2	15	TRBV7-2	TRBJ2-1	-	TGTGCCAGCAGCAGCAGGACTAGATTCTACAATGAGCAGTTCTTC	CASSSRTRFYNEQFF
-	16	TRBV18	TRBJ2-2	few	TGTGCCAGCTCACCACCAACCGGGGGTGGCACCGGGGAGCTGTTTTTT	CASSPPTGGGTGELFF
-	15	TRBV11-3	TRBJ2-3	-	TGTGCCAGCAGCTTATCGTCGGACTTGGGAGATACGCAGTATTTT	CASSLSSDLGDTQYF
-	13	TRBV19	TRBJ1-1	-	TGTGCCAGTAGTATAGCTCGGGGGACTGAAGCTTTCTTT	CASSIARGTEAFF
-	15	TRBV11-3	TRBJ2-7	-	TGTGCCAGCAGCCCAAGAGCTAGCGCTGACTACGAGCAGTACTTC	CASSPRASADYEQYF
-	17	TRBV7-9	TRBJ2-3	-	TGTGCCAGCAGCTCCAACCAACAGTTAATGAGCACAGATACGCAGTATTTT	CASSSNQQLMSTDTQYF
TRBD2	14	TRBV6-1	TRBJ2-7	-	TGTGCCAGCCTGAGAGCGGGAATACCCTACGAGCAGTACTTC	CASLRAGIPYEQYF
-	15	TRBV7-8	TRBJ1-1	-	TGTGCCAGCAGCCCCCCTGTGGTGGGATCGACTGAAGCTTTCTTT	CASSPPVVGSTEAFF
-	18	TRBV18	TRBJ2-2	once	TGTGCCAGCTCACCAAGGACGCCCACGCCCACGAACACCGGGGAGCTGTTTTTT	CASSPRTPTPTNTGELFF
-	15	TRBV30	TRBJ1-3	-	TGTGCCTGGAGTGTAGCCGCGTTCTCTGGAAACACCATATATTTT	CAWSVAAFSGNTIYF
-	14	TRBV19	TRBJ2-7	-	TGTGCCAGTAGTATACGGGGTTCCTCCTACGAGCAGTACTTC	CASSIRGSSYEQYF
-	13	TRBV30	TRBJ1-1	-	TGTGCCTGGAGTGTCAGGAAGAACACTGAAGCTTTCTTT	CAWSVRKNTEAFF
-	14	TRBV10-3	TRBJ2-2	-	TGTGCCATCAGTGAGTCGAACGGTTCCGGGGAGCTGTTTTTT	CAISESNGSGELFF
-	15	TRBV5-6	TRBJ1-2	-	TGTGCCAGCAGCTCGGGGCAGGGCCAAAGGGGTGGCTACACCTTC	CASSSGQGQRGGYTF
-	15	TRBV15	TRBJ2-7	-	TGTGCCACCAGCAGGAGGAAATTTGGGGAGAACGAGCAGTACTTC	CATSRRKFGENEQYF
-	15	TRBV14	TRBJ1-3	-	TGTGCCAGCAGCCAGACTGTGAACTCTGGAAACACCATATATTTT	CASSQTVNSGNTIYF
-	13	TRBV10-2	TRBJ2-7	-	TGCGCCAGCAGTGATTCGGGAAAGTACGAGCAGTACTTC	CASSDSGKYEQYF
-	14	TRBV6-1	TRBJ2-7	-	TGTGCCAGCAGTGAAGCAGGGAGCTCCTACGAGCAGTACTTC	CASSEAGSSYEQYF
-	15	TRBV6-5	TRBJ1-2	few	TGTGCCAGCAGTTACTCGTTCGGCGGAATAGTTGTCTACACCTTC	CASSYSFGGIVVYTF
-	13	TRBV6-1	TRBJ1-5	-	TGTGCCACCGCTAATAACAGAAATCAGCCCCAGCATTTT	CATANNRNQPQHF
-	15	TRBV11-2	TRBJ2-1	-	TGTGCCAGCAGCGCGCTGAGCGGAACCTACAATGAGCAGTTCTTC	CASSALSGTYNEQFF
TRBD2	16	TRBV28	TRBJ2-5	-	TGTGCCAGCAGGTCCGCCAGCGGGAGAGGCCAAGAGACCCAGTACTTC	CASRSASGRGQETQYF
-	15	TRBV6-6	TRBJ2-1	-	TGTGCCAGCAGTTACATTCCCGGGAGAGGGAATGAGCAGTTCTTC	CASSYIPGRGNEQFF
-	12	TRBV27	TRBJ2-5	-	TGTGCCAGCAGTTTTCGAGGGGGGACCCAGTACTTC	CASSFRGGTQYF
TRBD1	12	TRBV25-1	TRBJ2-7	once	TGTGCCAGCAGTGGGACAGGGAACGAGCAGTACTTC	CASSGTGNEQYF
TRBD2	15	TRBV19	TRBJ2-5	-	TGTGCCAGTAGTGCACTAGCGGGAGTGGGGGAGACCCAGTACTTC	CASSALAGVGETQYF
TRBD1	13	TRBV28	TRBJ1-2	once	TGTGCCAGCAGTAACGACAGGGGTTATGGCTACACCTTC	CASSNDRGYGYTF
-	13	TRBV15	TRBJ1-5	-	TGTGCCACCAGCAGAGATCCCTCACCCATCCAGCATTTT	CATSRDPSPIQHF
TRBD1	14	TRBV7-2	TRBJ1-5	-	TGTGCCAGCAGCCTGAGGGGGACAGATCAGCCCCAGCATTTT	CASSLRGTDQPQHF
TRBD2	16	TRBV19	TRBJ2-3	-	TGTGCCAGTACCCTTCAAAGCGGGAGGGCCGGAAATACGCAGTATTTT	CASTLQSGRAGNTQYF
-	12	TRBV27	TRBJ2-2	-	TGTGCCAGCAGCTTCTTGACCGGGGAGCTGTTTTTT	CASSFLTGELFF
TRBD1	16	TRBV6-1	TRBJ2-2	-	TGTGCCAGCAGTGAATGGACAGGAACCTTCTCCGGGGAGCTGTTTTTT	CASSEWTGTFSGELFF